Only one count was recorded for the clone carrying this TCR beta chain. The record originates from a study of T cell changes during pregnancy in multiple sclerosis. The data were produced by immunoSEQ multiplex PCR, yet TCRdb's version contains in-frame clones alone and is incomplete. The sample shows some 79,000 clones, over 80% of them seen only once. Sequencing was performed on CD4+ T cells from peripheral blood mononuclear cells, taken in the second trimester of pregnancy. The receptor comes from a female donor with multiple sclerosis, enrolled in a pregnancy study.

CDR3 residues: CSGEGRETDTQYF. Here the CDR3 DNA reads TGCAGCGGTGAGGGCAGGGAAACAGATACGCAGTATTTT. The rearrangement joins TRBV29-1 to TRBJ2-3; D could derive from TRBD1 or TRBD2 (5 bases each). The CDR3 is 13 residues long. Per germline, CDR1 SQVTM and CDR2 ANQGSEA. With 7 bases removed from V and 3 bases from J, the gap between germline ends came to 14 bases.